These 8 T cell receptor beta chains came from one sample sequenced in a study of CD8 T cells in ankylosing spondylitis. TCRdb analysed the 5' RACE reads with MiXCR anew, one entry per CDR3 protein. The table lists 200,000 to 250,000 distinct CDR3 sequences, approximately 24% of them singletons. Material: blood, either unsorted or a sorted T cell fraction (not recorded which). Source of these receptors: a male donor with ankylosing spondylitis or in good health (not recorded which).

The gene calls are TRBV25-1 and TRBJ2-7; D perhaps matches TRBD1 (5 bases). Germline-derived CDR1 and CDR2 are MGHDK and SYGVNS. The CDR3 is made up of 12 amino acids. The ends were cut back, 8 bases at V and 3 bases at J, with 11 bases in the middle. CDR3 sequence: CASGEQVYEQYF. The CDR3 region has the DNA TGTGCCAGCGGGGAACAGGTCTACGAGCAGTACTTC.

This CDR3 reads CASRSEGSGKNIQYF. In DNA, the CDR3 is TGCGCCAGCAGATCAGAGGGGTCGGGCAAAAACATTCAGTACTTC. The chain uses TRBV5-1 and TRBJ2-4, with D perhaps TRBD1 or TRBD2 (5 bases each). The CDR3 covers 15 residues. Trimming removed 5 bases at V and 3 bases at J, with 15 bases between. Germline V gives CDR1 SGHRS, CDR2 YFSETQ.

The table lists this clonotype with many counts. The genes are TRBV15 and TRBJ2-5; TRBD1 aligns across 8 bases. Germline-derived CDR1 and CDR2 are LNHNV and YYDKDF (reference sequence). This CDR3 region has 14 residues. V lost 4 bases and J lost 4; bases outside the gene matches: 5. The CDR3 here is CATSTPGGLETQYF. The CDR3 DNA follows: TGTGCCACCAGCACCCCAGGGGGCTTAGAGACCCAGTACTTC.

There are a few counts of this clonotype. The chain joins TRBV2 to TRBJ1-2; no clear D gene. CDR3 size: 13 residues. Germline CDR1 reads SNHLY; CDR2 reads FYNNEI. V was trimmed by 7 bases and J by 4 bases, leaving 13 bases between them. The chain's CDR3 is CASISQAGYGYTF. DNA for the CDR3: TGTGCCAGCATCAGTCAGGCGGGCTATGGCTACACCTTC. Drawing the rest from reference TRBV2 and TRBJ1-2, the complete variable domain is EPEVTQTPSHQVTQMGQEVILRCVPISNHLYFYWYRQILGQKVEFLVSFYNNEISEKSEIFDDQFSVERPDGSNFTLKIRSTKLEDSAMYFCASISQAGYGYTFGSGTRLTVV.

This clonotype appeared many times. The genes are TRBV12-3 or TRBV12-4 and TRBJ2-7; D tentatively reads TRBD1 or TRBD2 (5 bases each). The CDR3 totals 14 residues. V lost 5 bases to trimming and J lost 0 bases, with 11 bases between them. CDR3 nucleotide sequence: TGTGCCAGCAGTCCCTCCGGGGCCTCCTACGAGCAGTACTTC. Amino acid sequence: CASSPSGASYEQYF.

The V and J genes are TRBV20-1 and TRBJ2-7; D remains ambiguous. Germline CDR1 DFQATT, CDR2 SNEGSKA (reference sequence). The CDR3 runs 13 residues. Trimming cost V 3 bases and J 2 bases, with 11 bases left between them. The CDR3 DNA sequence: TGCAGTGCTAGTGTACCCCTTACCTACGAGCAGTACTTC. This codes for CSASVPLTYEQYF.

This clonotype came up many times. The gene calls are TRBV6-1 and TRBJ2-2; no clear D gene. Trimming took off 0 bases at V and 3 bases at J, with 5 bases between the two ends. Looked up from germline, CDR1 is MNHNS and CDR2 is SASEGT. The CDR3 totals 14 residues. CDR3 amino acids: CASSEAPHTGELFF. The DNA for the CDR3 is TGTGCCAGCAGTGAAGCGCCCCACACCGGGGAGCTGTTTTTT.

In its sample, this clonotype was seen many times. The chain joins TRBV5-4 to TRBJ2-5; D ambiguous. The CDR3 has 13 residues. V gave up 1 base and J gave up 1 base, with 5 bases separating them. Germline CDR1 reads SGHNT; CDR2 reads YYREEE (reference sequence). CDR3: CASSLISQETQYF. In nucleotides, the CDR3 is TGTGCCAGCAGCTTGATCAGCCAAGAGACCCAGTACTTC. The variable domain in full, with the rest retrieved from reference TRBV5-4 and TRBJ2-5, is ETGVTQSPTHLIKTRGQQVTLRCSSQSGHNTVSWYQQALGQGPQFIFQYYREEENGRGNFPPRFSGLQFPNYSSELNVNALELDDSALYLCASSLISQETQYFGPGTRLLVL.